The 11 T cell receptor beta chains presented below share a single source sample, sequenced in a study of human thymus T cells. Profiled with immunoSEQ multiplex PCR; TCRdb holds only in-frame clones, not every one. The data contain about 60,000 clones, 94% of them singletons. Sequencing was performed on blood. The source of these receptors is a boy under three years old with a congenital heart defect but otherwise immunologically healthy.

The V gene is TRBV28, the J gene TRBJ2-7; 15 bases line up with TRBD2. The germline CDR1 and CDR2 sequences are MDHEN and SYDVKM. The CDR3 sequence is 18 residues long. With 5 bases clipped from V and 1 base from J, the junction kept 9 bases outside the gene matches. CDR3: CASSVGTSGRPLSYEQYF. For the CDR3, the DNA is TGTGCCAGCAGTGTTGGGACTAGCGGGAGGCCTCTTTCCTACGAGCAGTACTTC.

The CDR3 is CASSLDSEQFF. CDR3 coding DNA: TGCGCCAGCAGCTTGGACAGTGAGCAGTTCTTC. The rearrangement uses TRBV5-1 and TRBJ2-1; D remains unclear. Germline CDR1 SGHRS, CDR2 YFSETQ. The CDR3 length is 11 residues. V was pared by 0 bases and J by 9 bases, with 4 bases between.

The CDR3 sequence is CASLKYNEQFF. The CDR3 DNA follows: TGTGCCAGCTTAAAGTACAATGAGCAGTTCTTC. The rearrangement uses TRBV6-5 and TRBJ2-1; no clear D. Germline V lookup: CDR1 MNHEY, CDR2 SVGAGI. The V and J ends lost 8 bases and 4 bases respectively, with 6 bases between them. The CDR3 totals 11 residues.

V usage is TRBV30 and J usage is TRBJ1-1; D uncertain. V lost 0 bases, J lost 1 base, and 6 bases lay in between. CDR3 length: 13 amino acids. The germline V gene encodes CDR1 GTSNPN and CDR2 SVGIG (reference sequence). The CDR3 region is CAWSVHTNTEAFF. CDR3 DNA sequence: TGTGCCTGGAGTGTACACACGAACACTGAAGCTTTCTTT.

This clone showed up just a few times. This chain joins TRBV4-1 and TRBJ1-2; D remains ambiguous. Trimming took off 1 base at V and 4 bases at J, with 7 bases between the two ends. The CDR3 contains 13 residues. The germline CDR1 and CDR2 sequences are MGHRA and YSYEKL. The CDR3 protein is CASSQGGFYGYTF. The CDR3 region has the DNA TGCGCCAGCAGCCAAGGAGGCTTCTATGGCTACACCTTC.

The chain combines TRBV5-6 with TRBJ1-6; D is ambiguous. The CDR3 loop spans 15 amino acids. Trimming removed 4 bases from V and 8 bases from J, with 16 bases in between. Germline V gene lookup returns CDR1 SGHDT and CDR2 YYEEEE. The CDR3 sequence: CASSPRPVQDSPLHF. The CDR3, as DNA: TGTGCCAGCAGCCCAAGACCGGTGCAGGATTCACCCCTCCACTTT.

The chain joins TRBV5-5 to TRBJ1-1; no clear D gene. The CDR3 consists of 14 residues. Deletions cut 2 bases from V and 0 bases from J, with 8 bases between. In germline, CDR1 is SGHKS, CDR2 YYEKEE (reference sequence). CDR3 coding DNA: TGTGCCAGCAGCTTAAGGGAGGTGAACACTGAAGCTTTCTTT. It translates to CASSLREVNTEAFF.

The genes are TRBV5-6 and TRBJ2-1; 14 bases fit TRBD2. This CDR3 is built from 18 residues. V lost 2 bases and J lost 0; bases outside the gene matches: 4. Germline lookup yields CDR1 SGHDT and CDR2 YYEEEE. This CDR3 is CASSFSGLAGDSYNEQFF. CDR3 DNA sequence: TGTGCCAGCAGCTTTTCGGGACTAGCGGGAGACTCCTACAATGAGCAGTTCTTC.

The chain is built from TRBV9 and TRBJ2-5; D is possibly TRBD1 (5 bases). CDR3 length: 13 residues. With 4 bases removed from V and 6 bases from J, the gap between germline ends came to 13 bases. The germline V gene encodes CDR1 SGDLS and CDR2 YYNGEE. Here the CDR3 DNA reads TGTGCCAGCAGCCAACCTGACAGAAAGACCCAGTACTTC. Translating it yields CASSQPDRKTQYF.

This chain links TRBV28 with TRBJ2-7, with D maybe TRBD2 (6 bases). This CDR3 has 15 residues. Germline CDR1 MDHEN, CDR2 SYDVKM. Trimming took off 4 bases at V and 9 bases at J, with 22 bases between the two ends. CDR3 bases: TGTGCCAGCAGTTCCATAGGAGGGCCCGGAGATGCGCAGTACTTC. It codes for CASSSIGGPGDAQYF.

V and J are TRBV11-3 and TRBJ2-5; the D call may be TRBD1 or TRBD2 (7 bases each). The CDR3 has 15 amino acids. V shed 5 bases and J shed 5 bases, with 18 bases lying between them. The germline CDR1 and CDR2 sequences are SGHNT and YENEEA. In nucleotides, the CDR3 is TGTGCCAGCAGCCAGAGGTGGGAGGGGGCGGAGACCCAGTACTTC. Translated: CASSQRWEGAETQYF.